Below, 28 T cell receptor beta chains from the same sample are listed, as sequenced in a study of blood T cell repertoires in COVID-19. Using immunoSEQ multiplex PCR, the repertoire was profiled, and TCRdb retains in-frame clones only, with some absent. Altogether approximately 45,000 clones are present, around 86% being singletons, with the ten largest covering around 3%. Sequenced input: peripheral blood. The receptor source for this set is an elderly woman with acute or convalescent COVID-19.

This sequence joins TRBV9 and TRBJ1-1; D is ambiguous. CDR1 and CDR2 from the germline V gene are SGDLS and YYNGEE. The CDR3 totals 15 residues. The V end was cut by 0 bases, the J end by 4 bases, with 13 bases between. The DNA of the CDR3 is TGTGCCAGCAGCGTAGTATCAGGCAGCCTCACTGAAGCTTTCTTT. It is translated as CASSVVSGSLTEAFF.

The chain recombines TRBV7-9 with TRBJ1-2; 10 bases match TRBD1. Germline V gene data show CDR1 as SEHNR and CDR2 as FQNEAQ (reference sequence). Germline trimming cut 6 bases from V and 6 bases from J; bases unmatched to any gene: 7. This CDR3 has 14 residues. The CDR3 reads CASSLDRGADGYTF. DNA for the CDR3: TGTGCCAGCAGTCTGGACAGGGGGGCGGATGGCTACACCTTC.

The chain joins TRBV30 to TRBJ1-1; D is perhaps TRBD1 (5 bases). In germline, CDR1 is GTSNPN, CDR2 SVGIG (reference sequence). The CDR3 contains 11 residues. V lost 1 base, J lost 7 bases, and 7 bases lay in between. CDR3 DNA sequence: TGTGCCTGGAGTGGGCAGGGTGAAGCTTTCTTT. Amino acid sequence: CAWSGQGEAFF.

The CDR3 loop reads CASSLERTGTETQYF. Written as DNA, the CDR3 is TGCGCCAGCAGCTTGGAGAGGACAGGGACAGAGACCCAGTACTTC. The V call is TRBV5-1, the J call TRBJ2-5; the match to TRBD1 covers 8 bases. Germline CDR1 and CDR2: SGHRS and YFSETQ. This CDR3 has 15 residues. The V gene end was trimmed by 0 bases and the J gene end by 4 bases; junction bases not matched to a gene: 5. The full variable domain, its missing parts supplied by reference TRBV5-1 and TRBJ2-5, is KAGVTQTPRYLIKTRGQQVTLSCSPISGHRSVSWYQQTPGQGLQFLFEYFSETQRNKGNFPGRFSGRQFSNSRSEMNVSTLELGDSALYLCASSLERTGTETQYFGPGTRLLVL.

This rearrangement joins TRBV5-4 to TRBJ2-2, with 9 bases that match TRBD1. Germline V CDR1 and CDR2: SGHNT, YYREEE (reference sequence). V was clipped by 5 bases and J by 1 base; unmatched bases: 6. The CDR3 length is 16 residues. CDR3 DNA: TGTGCCAGCAGTCCTCCGGGACAGGGGAACACCGGGGAGCTGTTTTTT. Protein sequence: CASSPPGQGNTGELFF.

In this sample, this clone turned up a few times. The chain carries TRBV11-2 and TRBJ1-1, with D possibly being TRBD1 (6 bases). Germline CDR1 reads SGHAT; CDR2 reads FQNNGV. This CDR3 comprises 13 residues. Trimming shortened V by 2 bases and J by 8 bases, and 12 bases separated the two germline ends. The CDR3 DNA is TGTGCCAGCAGCTTATCCGGGGGGCAAGAAGCTTTCTTT. Encoded protein: CASSLSGGQEAFF.

The chain joins TRBV15 to TRBJ1-5, with D perhaps TRBD1 (6 bases). CDR3 length equals 16 residues. CDR1 is LNHNV and CDR2 is YYDKDF in the germline V gene (reference sequence). The V gene lost 5 bases and the J gene lost 0 bases, with 14 bases spanning the gap. CDR3 amino acids: CATSAFWTVSNQPQHF. In DNA form, the CDR3 reads TGTGCCACCAGCGCATTTTGGACAGTTAGCAATCAGCCCCAGCATTTT.

J is TRBJ1-1 and V is TRBV6-4; 9 bases match TRBD1. CDR1 is MRHNA, CDR2 SNTAGT, per germline. The CDR3 has 13 amino acids. The ends lost 6 bases at V and 10 bases at J; junction bases unmatched: 9. CDR3 residues: CASSGETGGRAFF. The CDR3 coding sequence is TGTGCCAGCAGCGGGGAGACAGGGGGAAGAGCTTTCTTT.

The chain is built from TRBV19 and TRBJ1-5; 9 bases agree with TRBD1. The ends lost 6 bases at V and 6 bases at J; junction bases unmatched: 9. Germline CDR1 LNHDA, CDR2 SQIVND (reference sequence). This CDR3 spans 15 amino acids. Here the CDR3 DNA reads TGTGCCAGTAGAACGGCGGGACAGGGAAGTCAGCCCCAGCATTTT. Encoded protein: CASRTAGQGSQPQHF.

The table lists this clone with a few counts. V gene TRBV2 combines with J gene TRBJ2-1; TRBD1 agrees at 9 bases. The CDR3 totals 13 residues. J was trimmed by 8 bases and V by 6 bases; bases with no gene match: 5. Germline V gene sequence: CDR1 SNHLY, CDR2 FYNNEI. For the CDR3, the DNA is TGTGCCAGCAGGGGGACAGGGAGGCATGAGCAGTTCTTC. Amino acids: CASRGTGRHEQFF.

In this sample, this clone turned up once. CDR3: CASSLLEDSLETQYF. As DNA, the CDR3 is TGTGCCAGCAGCTTGCTGGAGGACAGCCTAGAGACCCAGTACTTC. The chain links TRBV5-4 to TRBJ2-5, with D possibly being TRBD1 (6 bases). The CDR3 contains 15 residues. V lost 1 base, J lost 4 bases, and 14 bases lay in between. CDR1 is SGHNT and CDR2 is YYREEE in the germline V gene (reference sequence).

V is TRBV3-1 (or the pseudogene TRBV3-2) and J is TRBJ2-3; 10 bases match TRBD2. V shed 4 bases and J 3 bases; nucleotides not matched to a gene: 1. The CDR3 totals 14 residues. Germline assignment: CDR1 LGHDT and CDR2 YNNKEL (reference sequence). The CDR3 region is CASSLSGGTDTQYF. The CDR3 bases are TGTGCCAGCAGCCTTAGCGGGGGGACAGATACGCAGTATTTT.

The chain links TRBV29-1 to TRBJ2-2; 11 nucleotides match TRBD1. Germline loops: CDR1 SQVTM, CDR2 ANQGSEA. Unmatched junction bases numbered 8, after V lost 4 bases and J lost 7 bases. The CDR3 totals 15 residues. The CDR3 DNA is TGCAGCGTTGTTTGGACAGGGGGCGTTAGCGGGGAGCTGTTTTTT. This translates into CSVVWTGGVSGELFF.

This chain connects TRBV11-2 to TRBJ2-3; 7 bases line up with TRBD1. Per germline, CDR1 SGHAT and CDR2 FQNNGV. The length of the CDR3 is 14 residues. With 0 bases clipped from V and 5 bases from J, the junction kept 2 bases outside the gene matches. The CDR3 coding sequence is TGTGCCAGCAGCTTAGAACAGGGGATAGATACGCAGTATTTT. It codes for CASSLEQGIDTQYF.

The V gene is TRBV12-3 or TRBV12-4, the J gene TRBJ1-6, with D tentatively TRBD1 (6 bases). Trimming took 8 bases from V and 4 from J, leaving 9 bases between them. CDR3 length equals 13 residues. The CDR3 DNA reads as TGTGCCAGCCAGAGGGGGTATAATTCACCCCTCCACTTT. It is translated as CASQRGYNSPLHF.

Points on this clone: The identical CDR3 is also encoded by other nucleotide sequences in the sample. The J gene is TRBJ1-5, the V gene TRBV5-1; 7 nucleotides align to TRBD1. CDR3 length: 14 residues. CDR1 SGHRS and CDR2 YFSETQ come from the germline V gene. Trimming at V came to 0 bases and at J to 4 bases, leaving 1 base not matched to a gene. The CDR3 spells CASSLGTGNQPQHF. The CDR3 DNA sequence: TGCGCCAGCAGCTTGGGGACAGGAAATCAGCCCCAGCATTTT. Using reference TRBV5-1 and TRBJ1-5 for the parts outside the CDR3, the full variable domain is KAGVTQTPRYLIKTRGQQVTLSCSPISGHRSVSWYQQTPGQGLQFLFEYFSETQRNKGNFPGRFSGRQFSNSRSEMNVSTLELGDSALYLCASSLGTGNQPQHFGDGTRLSIL.

The V call is TRBV3-1 (or the pseudogene TRBV3-2), the J call TRBJ2-2, with a possible D match to TRBD1 (5 bases). V gave up 5 bases and J gave up 5 bases, with 9 bases separating them. The germline V gene has CDR1 LGHDT and CDR2 YNNKEL (reference sequence). The CDR3 contains 13 residues. For the CDR3, the DNA is TGTGCCAGCAGCGCAGGGTTTACCGGGGAGCTGTTTTTT. The encoded protein is CASSAGFTGELFF.

The V and J genes are TRBV5-1 and TRBJ1-5; D is ambiguous. V was trimmed by 0 bases and J by 3 bases, leaving 7 bases between them. CDR1 and CDR2 (germline): SGHRS, YFSETQ. The length of the CDR3 is 14 residues. DNA of the CDR3: TGCGCCAGCAGCTTGGACGGTATCAATCAGCCCCAGCATTTT. Translated, it gives CASSLDGINQPQHF.

The V call is TRBV9, the J call TRBJ2-7; D is ambiguous. V was shortened by 3 bases and J by 3 bases, with 16 bases between the two germline ends. CDR3 size: 15 residues. Germline V gene sequence: CDR1 SGDLS, CDR2 YYNGEE. DNA of the CDR3: TGTGCCAGCAGCGCCTTAGTTGGTAGTGGCTACGAGCAGTACTTC. Its translation is CASSALVGSGYEQYF.

The rearrangement joins TRBV19 to TRBJ1-1; 7 bases are a match to TRBD1. J was trimmed by 2 bases and V by 3 bases; bases with no gene match: 6. There are 15 residues in the CDR3. Germline values: CDR1 LNHDA, CDR2 SQIVND (reference sequence). The CDR3 DNA sequence: TGTGCCAGTAGTATGGGACAGCTAAGAAACACTGAAGCTTTCTTT. Amino acid sequence: CASSMGQLRNTEAFF.

In DNA form, the CDR3 reads TGTGCCTGTGGTGGGACTAGCGGGGGTCTCGAGCAGTACTTC. Protein sequence: CACGGTSGGLEQYF. The genes are TRBV30 and TRBJ2-7; 14 bases are a match to TRBD2. CDR1 and CDR2 (germline): GTSNPN, SVGIG (reference sequence). V shed 6 bases, J shed 6 bases, and the junction held 7 bases outside the gene matches. The CDR3 is 14 residues long.

The chain has TRBV2 and TRBJ1-1; a possible D gene is TRBD1 (5 bases). This CDR3 has 14 residues. Germline values: CDR1 SNHLY, CDR2 FYNNEI. V was cut by 2 bases and J by 3 bases, with 10 bases left in between. The CDR3 coding sequence is TGTGCCAGCAGTGAATATTCGGGGGACACTGAAGCTTTCTTT. It specifies CASSEYSGDTEAFF.

V and J are TRBV19 and TRBJ1-1; D unclear. Trimming stripped 7 bases from V and 11 bases from J, with 20 bases between. The CDR3 spans 13 residues. Germline loops: CDR1 LNHDA, CDR2 SQIVND (reference sequence). In DNA form, the CDR3 reads TGTGCCAGTACCCCCGCGGAGGGATTGAGGGCTTTCTTT. Encoded protein: CASTPAEGLRAFF.

CDR3: CASRWSAVLAGVHNEQFF. The CDR3, as DNA: TGTGCAAGTCGCTGGTCCGCGGTGCTAGCGGGGGTGCACAATGAGCAGTTCTTC. The chain couples TRBV12-2 to TRBJ2-1; TRBD2, the D gene given by the table, was not confirmed from the DNA. TRBV12-2 is marked as a pseudogene. The CDR3 is made up of 18 amino acids.

The chain combines TRBV15 with TRBJ1-4; D is unresolved. The CDR3 loop spans 18 amino acids. V gave up 5 bases and J gave up 12 bases, with 31 bases separating them. Germline CDR1 and CDR2: LNHNV and YYDKDF (reference sequence). The chain's CDR3 is CATSGGRGLSLMSNELFF. The CDR3 nucleotides are TGTGCCACCAGCGGAGGGAGAGGACTGAGCTTAATGAGCAACGAACTGTTTTTT. Full variable domain (missing parts from reference TRBV15 and TRBJ1-4): DAMVIQNPRYQVTQFGKPVTLSCSQTLNHNVMYWYQQKSSQAPKLLFHYYDKDFNNEADTPDNFQSRRPNTSFCFLDIRSPGLGDTAMYLCATSGGRGLSLMSNELFFGSGTQLSVL.

V usage is TRBV5-1 and J usage is TRBJ1-2, with D perhaps TRBD1 (5 bases). The CDR3 extends over 14 amino acids. The germline gives CDR1 SGHRS, CDR2 YFSETQ. V lost 0 bases, J lost 2 bases, and 8 bases lay in between. Here the CDR3 reads CASSLGGSNYGYTF. CDR3 nucleotides: TGCGCCAGCAGCTTGGGGGGCAGCAACTATGGCTACACCTTC. The whole variable domain, remainder taken from reference TRBV5-1 and TRBJ1-2, is KAGVTQTPRYLIKTRGQQVTLSCSPISGHRSVSWYQQTPGQGLQFLFEYFSETQRNKGNFPGRFSGRQFSNSRSEMNVSTLELGDSALYLCASSLGGSNYGYTFGSGTRLTVV.

The rearrangement links TRBV2 to TRBJ1-5, with D possibly matching TRBD1 (5 bases). The V gene lost 5 bases and the J gene lost 4 bases, with 15 bases spanning the gap. CDR1 SNHLY and CDR2 FYNNEI come from the germline V gene. There are 15 residues in the CDR3. The CDR3 is CASSSSQGFNQPQHF. Here the CDR3 DNA reads TGTGCCAGCAGTTCGAGTCAGGGCTTTAATCAGCCCCAGCATTTT.

This chain connects TRBV14 to TRBJ1-6; no firm D call. The CDR3 spans 14 residues. With 3 bases removed from V and 7 bases from J, the gap between germline ends came to 10 bases. Germline V gene data show CDR1 as SGHDN and CDR2 as FVKESK. The CDR3 coding sequence is TGTGCCAGCAGCCACTCAGTCCAGAATTCACCCCTCCACTTT. It is translated as CASSHSVQNSPLHF.